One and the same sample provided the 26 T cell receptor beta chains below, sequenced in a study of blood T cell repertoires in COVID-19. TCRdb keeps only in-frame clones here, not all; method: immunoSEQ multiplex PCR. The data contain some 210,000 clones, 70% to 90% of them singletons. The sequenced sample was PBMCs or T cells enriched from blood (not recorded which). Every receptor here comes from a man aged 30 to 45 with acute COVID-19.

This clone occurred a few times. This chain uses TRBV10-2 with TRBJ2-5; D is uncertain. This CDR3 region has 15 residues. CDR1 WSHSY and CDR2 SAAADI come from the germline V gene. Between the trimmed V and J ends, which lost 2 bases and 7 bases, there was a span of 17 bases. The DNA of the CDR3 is TGCGCCAGCAGTGAGAACATGTCAGGAATTGGGACCCAGTACTTC. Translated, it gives CASSENMSGIGTQYF.

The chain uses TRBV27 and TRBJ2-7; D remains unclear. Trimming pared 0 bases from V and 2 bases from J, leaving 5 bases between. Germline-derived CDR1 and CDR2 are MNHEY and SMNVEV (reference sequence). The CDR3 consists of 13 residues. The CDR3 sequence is CASSLSPTYEQYF. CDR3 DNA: TGTGCCAGCAGTTTATCGCCTACCTACGAGCAGTACTTC.

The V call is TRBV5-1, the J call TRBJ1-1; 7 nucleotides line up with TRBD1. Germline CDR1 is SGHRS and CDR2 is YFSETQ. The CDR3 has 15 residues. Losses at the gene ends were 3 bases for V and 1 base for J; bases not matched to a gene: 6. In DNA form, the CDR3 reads TGCGCCAGCAGCTGGGAGACAGGGAGGAACACTGAAGCTTTCTTT. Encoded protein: CASSWETGRNTEAFF. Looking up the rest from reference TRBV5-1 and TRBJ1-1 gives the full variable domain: KAGVTQTPRYLIKTRGQQVTLSCSPISGHRSVSWYQQTPGQGLQFLFEYFSETQRNKGNFPGRFSGRQFSNSRSEMNVSTLELGDSALYLCASSWETGRNTEAFFGQGTRLTVV.

The CDR3 DNA follows: TGTGCCAGCAGCCTCGACGGACACGGCACAGATACGCAGTATTTT. This translates into CASSLDGHGTDTQYF. The chain carries TRBV7-3 and TRBJ2-3, with a tentative D call TRBD1 (5 bases). V shed 5 bases and J shed 1 base, with 13 bases lying between them. Germline CDR1 and CDR2: SGHTA and FQGTGA. This CDR3 is built from 15 residues.

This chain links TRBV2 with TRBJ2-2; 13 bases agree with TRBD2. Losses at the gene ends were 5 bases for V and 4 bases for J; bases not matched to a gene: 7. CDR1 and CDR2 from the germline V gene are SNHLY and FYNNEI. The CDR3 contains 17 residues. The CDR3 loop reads CASSFYGTSGVTGELFF. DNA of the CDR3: TGTGCCAGCAGTTTCTACGGGACTAGCGGGGTCACCGGGGAGCTGTTTTTT.

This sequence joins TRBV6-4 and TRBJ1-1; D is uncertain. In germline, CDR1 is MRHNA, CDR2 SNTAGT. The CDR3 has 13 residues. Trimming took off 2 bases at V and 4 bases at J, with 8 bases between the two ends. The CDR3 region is CASSDGEGTEAFF. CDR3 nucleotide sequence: TGTGCCAGCAGTGACGGTGAGGGCACTGAAGCTTTCTTT.

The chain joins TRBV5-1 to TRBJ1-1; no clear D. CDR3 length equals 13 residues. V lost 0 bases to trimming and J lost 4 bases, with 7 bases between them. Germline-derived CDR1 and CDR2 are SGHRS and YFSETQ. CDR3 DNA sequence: TGCGCCAGCAGCTTGGCCAGTGGCACTGAAGCTTTCTTT. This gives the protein CASSLASGTEAFF. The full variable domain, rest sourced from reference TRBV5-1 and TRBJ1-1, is KAGVTQTPRYLIKTRGQQVTLSCSPISGHRSVSWYQQTPGQGLQFLFEYFSETQRNKGNFPGRFSGRQFSNSRSEMNVSTLELGDSALYLCASSLASGTEAFFGQGTRLTVV.

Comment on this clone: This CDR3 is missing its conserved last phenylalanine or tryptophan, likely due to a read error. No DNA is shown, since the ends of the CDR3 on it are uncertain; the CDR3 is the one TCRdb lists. CDR3 sequence reads: CASRFPQDDSR. This chain uses TRBV12-2 with TRBJ1-1; no DNA check was done on the table's D call, TRBD1. TRBV12-2 is noted as a pseudogene. Both ends counted, the CDR3 spans 11 residues.

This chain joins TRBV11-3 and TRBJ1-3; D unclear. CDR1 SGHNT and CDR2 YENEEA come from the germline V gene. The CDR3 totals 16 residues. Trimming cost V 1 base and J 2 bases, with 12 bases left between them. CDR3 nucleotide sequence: TGTGCCAGCAGCTTAGGACCACCCGGAGCTGGAAACACCATATATTTT. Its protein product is CASSLGPPGAGNTIYF.

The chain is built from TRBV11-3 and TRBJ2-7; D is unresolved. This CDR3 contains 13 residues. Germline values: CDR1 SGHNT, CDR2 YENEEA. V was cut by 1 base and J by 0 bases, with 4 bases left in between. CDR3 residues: CASSLANSYEQYF. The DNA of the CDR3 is TGTGCCAGCAGCTTAGCCAACTCCTACGAGCAGTACTTC.

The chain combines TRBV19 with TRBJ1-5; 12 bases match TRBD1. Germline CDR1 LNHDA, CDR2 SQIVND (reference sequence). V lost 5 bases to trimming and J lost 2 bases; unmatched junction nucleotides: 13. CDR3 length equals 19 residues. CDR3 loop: CASSLRPGQGARGNQPQHF. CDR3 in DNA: TGTGCCAGTAGTTTAAGACCGGGACAGGGGGCGCGGGGCAATCAGCCCCAGCATTTT.

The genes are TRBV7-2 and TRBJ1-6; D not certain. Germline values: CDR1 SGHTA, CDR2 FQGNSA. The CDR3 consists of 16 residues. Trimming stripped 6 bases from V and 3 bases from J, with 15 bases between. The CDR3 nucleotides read TGTGCCAGCAGTTCCGACATAAGTCTCTATAATTCACCCCTCCACTTT. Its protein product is CASSSDISLYNSPLHF.

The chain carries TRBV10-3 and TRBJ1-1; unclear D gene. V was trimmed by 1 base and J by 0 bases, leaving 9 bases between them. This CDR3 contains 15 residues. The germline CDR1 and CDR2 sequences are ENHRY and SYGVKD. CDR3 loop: CAISEFEGLNTEAFF. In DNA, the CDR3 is TGTGCCATCAGTGAGTTTGAGGGATTGAACACTGAAGCTTTCTTT.

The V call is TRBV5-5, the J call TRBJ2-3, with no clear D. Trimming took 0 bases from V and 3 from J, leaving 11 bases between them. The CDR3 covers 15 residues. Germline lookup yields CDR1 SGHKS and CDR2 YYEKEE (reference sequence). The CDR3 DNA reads TGTGCCAGCAGCTTGGGAACAGCCCCTACAGATACGCAGTATTTT. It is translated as CASSLGTAPTDTQYF.

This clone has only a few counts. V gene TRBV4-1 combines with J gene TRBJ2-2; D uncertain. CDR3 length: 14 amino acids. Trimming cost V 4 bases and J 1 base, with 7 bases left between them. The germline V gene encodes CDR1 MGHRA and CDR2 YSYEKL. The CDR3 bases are TGCGCCAGCAGCCCCGTACAGAACACCGGGGAGCTGTTTTTT. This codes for CASSPVQNTGELFF.

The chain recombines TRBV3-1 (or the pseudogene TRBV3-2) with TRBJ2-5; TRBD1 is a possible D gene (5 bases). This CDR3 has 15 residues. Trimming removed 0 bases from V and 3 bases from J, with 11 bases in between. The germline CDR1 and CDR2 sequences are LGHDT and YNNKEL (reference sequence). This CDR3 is CASSQDSAGKETQYF. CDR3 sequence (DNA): TGTGCCAGCAGCCAAGATTCGGCAGGGAAAGAGACCCAGTACTTC.

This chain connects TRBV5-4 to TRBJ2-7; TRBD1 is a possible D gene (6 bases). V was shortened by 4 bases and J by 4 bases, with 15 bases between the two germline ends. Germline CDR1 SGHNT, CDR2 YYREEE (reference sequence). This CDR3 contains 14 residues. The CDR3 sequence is CASSPSPGQYEQYF. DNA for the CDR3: TGTGCCAGCAGCCCTTCCCCGGGACAATACGAGCAGTACTTC.

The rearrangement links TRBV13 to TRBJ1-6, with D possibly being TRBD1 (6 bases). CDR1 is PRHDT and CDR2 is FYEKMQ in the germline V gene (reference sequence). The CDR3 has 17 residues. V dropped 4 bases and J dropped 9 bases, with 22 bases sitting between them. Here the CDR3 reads CASSSGRGDRLSSPLHF. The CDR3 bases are TGTGCCAGCAGCTCAGGGCGAGGAGACAGGCTCTCTTCACCCCTCCACTTT.

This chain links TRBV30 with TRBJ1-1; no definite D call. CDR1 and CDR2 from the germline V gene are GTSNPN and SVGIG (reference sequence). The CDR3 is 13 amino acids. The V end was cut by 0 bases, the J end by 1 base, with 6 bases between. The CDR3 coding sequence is TGTGCCTGGAGTGTACCAGGGAACACTGAAGCTTTCTTT. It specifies CAWSVPGNTEAFF.

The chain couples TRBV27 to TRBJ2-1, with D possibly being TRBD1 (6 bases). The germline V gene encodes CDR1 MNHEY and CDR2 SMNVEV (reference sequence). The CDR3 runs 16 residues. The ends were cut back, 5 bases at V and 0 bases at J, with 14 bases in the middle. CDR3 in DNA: TGTGCCAGCAGTCCAAGGACAGTTAGCTCCTACAATGAGCAGTTCTTC. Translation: CASSPRTVSSYNEQFF.

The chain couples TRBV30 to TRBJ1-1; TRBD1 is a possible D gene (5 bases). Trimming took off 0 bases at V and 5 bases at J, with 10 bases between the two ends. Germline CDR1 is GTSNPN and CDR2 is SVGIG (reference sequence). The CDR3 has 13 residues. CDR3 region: CAWSVNRRTEAFF. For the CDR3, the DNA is TGTGCCTGGAGTGTAAACAGGCGAACTGAAGCTTTCTTT.

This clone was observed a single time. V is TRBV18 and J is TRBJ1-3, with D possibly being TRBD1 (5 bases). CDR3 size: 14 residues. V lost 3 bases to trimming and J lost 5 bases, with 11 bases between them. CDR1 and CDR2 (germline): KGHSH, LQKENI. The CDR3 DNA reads TGTGCCAGCTCACCGGACATAAGACGAAACACCATATATTTT. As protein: CASSPDIRRNTIYF.

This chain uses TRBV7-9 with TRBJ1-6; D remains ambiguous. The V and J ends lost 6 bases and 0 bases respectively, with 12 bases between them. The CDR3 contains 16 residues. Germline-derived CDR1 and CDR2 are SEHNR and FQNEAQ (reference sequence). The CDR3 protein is CASRGLMSSYNSPLHF. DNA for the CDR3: TGTGCCAGCAGGGGCCTTATGAGCTCCTATAATTCACCCCTCCACTTT.

CDR3 loop: CASSLSPGQEAFF. CDR3 DNA sequence: TGTGCCAGCAGTTTATCTCCGGGACAAGAAGCTTTCTTT. The chain joins TRBV27 to TRBJ1-1, with D possibly TRBD1 on 6 matching bases. The V gene's germline CDR1 is MNHEY and CDR2 SMNVEV (reference sequence). V lost 0 bases to trimming and J lost 8 bases, with 10 bases between them. The CDR3 is 13 amino acids.

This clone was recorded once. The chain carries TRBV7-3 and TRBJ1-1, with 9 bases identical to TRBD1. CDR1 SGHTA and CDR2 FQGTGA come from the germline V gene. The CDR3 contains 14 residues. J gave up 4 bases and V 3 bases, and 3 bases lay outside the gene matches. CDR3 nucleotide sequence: TGTGCCAGCAGCTTGGGACAGGGACTCACTGAAGCTTTCTTT. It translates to CASSLGQGLTEAFF.

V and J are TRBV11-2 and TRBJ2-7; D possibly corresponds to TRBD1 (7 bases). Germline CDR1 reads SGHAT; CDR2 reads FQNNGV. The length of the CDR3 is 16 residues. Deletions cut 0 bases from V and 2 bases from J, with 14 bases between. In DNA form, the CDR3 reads TGTGCCAGCAGCTTAGATCGGGCAGGGGGGACCTACGAGCAGTACTTC. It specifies CASSLDRAGGTYEQYF.